The clone carrying this T cell receptor (beta chain) was seen a handful of times. Its antigen is unknown. The data derive from a study of beta chain features in type 1 diabetes. Study-level findings and limits: Comparison showed that naive, central memory and Treg TCRB repertoires appeared more similar among patients than among healthy donors.

The CDR3 extends over 13 amino acids. Looked up from germline, CDR1 is MNHNS and CDR2 is SASEGT. V was pared by 6 bases and J by 3 bases, with 12 bases between. A heparinised blood draw that averaged approximately 120 mL was obtained once from each donor. Cell sorting via CD45RO/CCR7/CD25/CD127/CD95/CD27 was performed to obtain CD4+ naive, central memory, regulatory and stem cell-like memory cells. Investigators reverse transcribed all isolated RNA, so they sequenced expressed TCRB transcripts. Profiling relied on immunoSEQ multiplex PCR, and the TCRdb table lists in-frame clones only, not all of them. The sample consists of about 620,000 clones, around 16% of them appearing once.

The receptor was derived from a man aged 18 to 30 in good health. The specimen sequenced was naive CD4+ T cells from blood. The rearrangement uses TRBV6-1 and TRBJ2-7; a weak D match, TRBD1 (5 bases). The CDR3 DNA is TGTGCCAGCAGAGTTTCCAGGGACTACGAGCAGTACTTC. This translates into CASRVSRDYEQYF.